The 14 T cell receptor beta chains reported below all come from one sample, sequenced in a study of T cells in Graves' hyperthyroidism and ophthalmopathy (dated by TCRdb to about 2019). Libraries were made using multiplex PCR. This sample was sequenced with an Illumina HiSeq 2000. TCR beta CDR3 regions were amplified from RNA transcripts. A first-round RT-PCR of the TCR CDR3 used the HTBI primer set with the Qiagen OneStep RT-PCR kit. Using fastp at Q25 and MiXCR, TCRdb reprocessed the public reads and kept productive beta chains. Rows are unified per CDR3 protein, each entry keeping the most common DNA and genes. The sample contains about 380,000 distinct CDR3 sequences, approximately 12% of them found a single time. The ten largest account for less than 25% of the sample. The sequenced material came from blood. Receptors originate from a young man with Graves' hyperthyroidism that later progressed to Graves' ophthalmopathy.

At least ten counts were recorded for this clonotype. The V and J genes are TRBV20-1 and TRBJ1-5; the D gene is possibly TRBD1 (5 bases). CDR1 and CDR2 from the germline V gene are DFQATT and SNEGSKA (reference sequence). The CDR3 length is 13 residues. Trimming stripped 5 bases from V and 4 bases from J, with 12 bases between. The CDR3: CSAYLGGNQPQHF. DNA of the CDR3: TGCAGTGCTTACCTGGGGGGAAATCAGCCCCAGCATTTT.

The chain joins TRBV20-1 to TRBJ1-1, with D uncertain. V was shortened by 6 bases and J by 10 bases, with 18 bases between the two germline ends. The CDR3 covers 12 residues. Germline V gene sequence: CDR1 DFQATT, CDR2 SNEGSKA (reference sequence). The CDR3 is CSALPGRGGAFF. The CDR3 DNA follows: TGCAGTGCCCTCCCGGGAAGAGGTGGAGCTTTCTTT.

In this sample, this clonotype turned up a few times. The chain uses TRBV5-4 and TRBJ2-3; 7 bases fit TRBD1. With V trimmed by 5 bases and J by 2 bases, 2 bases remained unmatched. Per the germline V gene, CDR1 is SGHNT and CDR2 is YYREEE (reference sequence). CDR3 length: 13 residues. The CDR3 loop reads CASRGQNTDTQYF. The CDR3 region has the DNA TGTGCCAGCAGGGGACAGAACACAGATACGCAGTATTTT.

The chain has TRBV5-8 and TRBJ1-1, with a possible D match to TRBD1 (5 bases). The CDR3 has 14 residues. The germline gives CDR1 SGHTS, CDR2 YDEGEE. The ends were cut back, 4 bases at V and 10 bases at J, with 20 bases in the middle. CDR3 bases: TGTGCCAGCAGCCGACGCCGGGACCCGCAGGGAGCTTTCTTT. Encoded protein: CASSRRRDPQGAFF.

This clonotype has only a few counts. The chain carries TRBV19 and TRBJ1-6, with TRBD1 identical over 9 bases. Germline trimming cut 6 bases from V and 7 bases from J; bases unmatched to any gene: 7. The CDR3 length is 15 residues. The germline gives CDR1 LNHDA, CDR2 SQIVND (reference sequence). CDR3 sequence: CASRPTGTGNSPLHF. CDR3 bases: TGTGCCAGTAGGCCCACCGGGACAGGGAATTCACCCCTCCACTTT.

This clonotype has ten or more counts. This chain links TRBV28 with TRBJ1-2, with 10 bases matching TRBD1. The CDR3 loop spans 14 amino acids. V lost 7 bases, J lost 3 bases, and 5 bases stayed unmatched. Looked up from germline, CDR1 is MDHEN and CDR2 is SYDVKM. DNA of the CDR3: TGTGCCAGCACCCCGACAGGGGGCTACTATGGCTACACCTTC. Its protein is CASTPTGGYYGYTF.

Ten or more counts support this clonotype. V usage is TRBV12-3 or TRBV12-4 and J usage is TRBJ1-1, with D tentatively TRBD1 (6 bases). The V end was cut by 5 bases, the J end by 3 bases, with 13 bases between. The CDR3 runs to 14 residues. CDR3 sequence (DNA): TGTGCCAGCAGTCCTTACAGGGATTACACTGAAGCTTTCTTT. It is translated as CASSPYRDYTEAFF.

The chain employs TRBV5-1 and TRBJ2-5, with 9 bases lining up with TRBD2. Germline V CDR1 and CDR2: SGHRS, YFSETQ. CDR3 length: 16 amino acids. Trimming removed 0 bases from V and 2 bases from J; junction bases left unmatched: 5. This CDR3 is CASSLEPSGTQETQYF. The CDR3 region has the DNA TGCGCCAGCAGCTTGGAGCCTAGCGGGACGCAAGAGACCCAGTACTTC.

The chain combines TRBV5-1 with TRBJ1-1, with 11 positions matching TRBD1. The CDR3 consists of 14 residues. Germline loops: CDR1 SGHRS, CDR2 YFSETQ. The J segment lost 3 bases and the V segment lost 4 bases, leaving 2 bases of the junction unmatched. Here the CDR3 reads CASSMGQGDTEAFF. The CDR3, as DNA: TGCGCCAGCAGCATGGGACAGGGGGACACTGAAGCTTTCTTT.

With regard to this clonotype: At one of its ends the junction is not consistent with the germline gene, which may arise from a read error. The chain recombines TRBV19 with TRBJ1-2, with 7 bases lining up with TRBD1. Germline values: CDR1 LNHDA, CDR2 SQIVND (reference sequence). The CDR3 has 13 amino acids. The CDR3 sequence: CASGVTGNYGYAF. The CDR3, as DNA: TGTGCCAGTGGGGTGACAGGGAATTATGGCTACGCCTTC.

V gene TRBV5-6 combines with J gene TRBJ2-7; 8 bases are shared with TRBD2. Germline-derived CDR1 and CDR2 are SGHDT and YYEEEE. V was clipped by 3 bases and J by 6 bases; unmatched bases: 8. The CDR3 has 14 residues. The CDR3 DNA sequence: TGTGCCAGCAGCTGGACTAGCTTTTCCCTCGAGCAGTACTTC. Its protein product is CASSWTSFSLEQYF.

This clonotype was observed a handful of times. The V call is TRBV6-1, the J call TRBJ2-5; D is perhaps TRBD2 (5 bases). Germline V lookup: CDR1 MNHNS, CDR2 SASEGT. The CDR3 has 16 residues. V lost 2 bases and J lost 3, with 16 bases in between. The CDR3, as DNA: TGTGCCAGCAGTGAAATACCGGGGATGAGGGAAGAGACCCAGTACTTC. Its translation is CASSEIPGMREETQYF.

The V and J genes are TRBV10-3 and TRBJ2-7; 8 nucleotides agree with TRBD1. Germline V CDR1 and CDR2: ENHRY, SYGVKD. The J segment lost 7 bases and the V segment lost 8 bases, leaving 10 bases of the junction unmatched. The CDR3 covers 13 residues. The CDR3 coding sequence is TGTGCCATCCAGCCAGGGGGCTCCGGGGAGCAGTACTTC. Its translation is CAIQPGGSGEQYF.

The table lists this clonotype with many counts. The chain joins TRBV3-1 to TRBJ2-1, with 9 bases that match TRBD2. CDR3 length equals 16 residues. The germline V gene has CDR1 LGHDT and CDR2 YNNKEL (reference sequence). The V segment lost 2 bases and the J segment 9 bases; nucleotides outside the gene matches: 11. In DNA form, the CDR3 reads TGTGCCAGCAGCCAATCGGGACTAGCCCCAAGAGGTGAGCAGTTCTTC. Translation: CASSQSGLAPRGEQFF.